The 6 T cell receptor beta chains listed next were all sequenced from one sample in a study of blood T cell repertoires in COVID-19. Sequenced by immunoSEQ multiplex PCR; TCRdb stores in-frame clones only, minus some. Here the sample spans tens of thousands of clones, roughly 70% being singletons. Sequencing was performed on peripheral blood. The source is a man between 65 and 85 years old with acute or convalescent COVID-19.

CDR3 protein: CASSSYFPDRGPNYGYTF. The CDR3 DNA follows: TGTGCCAGCAGTTCTTATTTCCCGGACAGGGGACCGAACTATGGCTACACCTTC. The V and J genes are TRBV28 and TRBJ1-2, with 9 bases that match TRBD1. The CDR3 sequence is 18 residues long. J was trimmed by 2 bases and V by 4 bases; bases with no gene match: 14. Germline V gene sequence: CDR1 MDHEN, CDR2 SYDVKM.

The chain joins TRBV2 to TRBJ1-1; D call uncertain. Deletions cut 5 bases from V and 3 bases from J, with 16 bases between. Germline V gene data show CDR1 as SNHLY and CDR2 as FYNNEI. The CDR3 loop spans 15 amino acids. The CDR3 sequence is CASSPIGETDTEAFF. Written as DNA, the CDR3 is TGTGCCAGCAGTCCCATCGGGGAGACGGACACTGAAGCTTTCTTT.

The chain combines TRBV15 with TRBJ2-1; 9 bases map to TRBD1. This CDR3 has 16 residues. Germline-derived CDR1 and CDR2 are LNHNV and YYDKDF (reference sequence). V shed 6 bases, J shed 8 bases, and the junction held 14 bases outside the gene matches. The CDR3 bases are TGTGCCACCAGGCCGACTGACAGGGGGAACGGGTATGAGCAGTTCTTC. Its protein product is CATRPTDRGNGYEQFF.

V and J are TRBV29-1 and TRBJ2-1; D is unresolved. Germline values: CDR1 SQVTM, CDR2 ANQGSEA. V was shortened by 5 bases and J by 0 bases, with 14 bases between the two germline ends. The CDR3 sequence is 15 residues long. In DNA form, the CDR3 reads TGCAGCGTTCCCCTAGTGGGTAGCTCCTACAATGAGCAGTTCTTC. It translates to CSVPLVGSSYNEQFF.

V gene TRBV27 combines with J gene TRBJ2-5, with TRBD1 as a possible D gene (6 bases). The CDR3 runs to 15 residues. CDR1 MNHEY and CDR2 SMNVEV come from the germline V gene (reference sequence). V was trimmed by 7 bases and J by 4 bases, leaving 19 bases between them. For the CDR3, the DNA is TGTGCCAGCAAGACAACCGGGACACTGTTAGAGACCCAGTACTTC. Translated: CASKTTGTLLETQYF.

The J gene is TRBJ2-1, the V gene TRBV18; 7 bases fit TRBD2. Trimming cost V 3 bases and J 3 bases; bases outside gene matches: 5. The CDR3 is 15 residues long. Germline-derived CDR1 and CDR2 are KGHSH and LQKENI. The CDR3 loop reads CASSPFGEGYNEQFF. The CDR3 nucleotides are TGTGCCAGCTCACCCTTTGGGGAGGGCTACAATGAGCAGTTCTTC.